The 17 T cell receptor beta chains presented below share a single source sample, sequenced in a study of T cell repertoires in cytomegalovirus infection. MiXCR was run by TCRdb on the reads, yielding one entry per CDR3 protein. The data show roughly 350,000 distinct CDR3 sequences, approximately 30% seen once. The antigens of these receptors remain unknown. Material: cultured PBMCs, obtained from culture after CMV antigen stimulation. These receptors were collected from a human donor in good health (CMV status not recorded). Some clones in this sample may be carry-over from other donors' samples.

This clonotype appeared a few times. The DNA of the CDR3 is TGTGCCAGCAGTGAATCTGTAAAAGAGACCCAGTACTTC. Amino acids: CASSESVKETQYF. This chain connects TRBV2 to TRBJ2-5, with D uncertain. The CDR3 runs to 13 residues. V shed 2 bases and J shed 3 bases, with 7 bases lying between them. Germline-derived CDR1 and CDR2 are SNHLY and FYNNEI.

V gene TRBV6-5 combines with J gene TRBJ2-1; 7 nucleotides agree with TRBD2. The ends lost 5 bases at V and 1 base at J; junction bases unmatched: 5. Per germline, CDR1 MNHEY and CDR2 SVGAGI. The CDR3 extends over 15 amino acids. CDR3 bases: TGTGCCAGCAGTCGAGCGGGACTATCCTACAATGAGCAGTTCTTC. It codes for CASSRAGLSYNEQFF.

The genes are TRBV28 and TRBJ1-4, with D hard to call. CDR1 is MDHEN and CDR2 is SYDVKM in the germline V gene. This CDR3 comprises 16 residues. V shed 6 bases and J shed 3 bases, with 17 bases lying between them. The CDR3 sequence: CASSENEGRANEKLFF. The CDR3 DNA reads TGTGCCAGCAGCGAGAATGAGGGTCGGGCTAATGAAAAACTGTTTTTT.

The chain uses TRBV6-5 and TRBJ1-4; the D gene is possibly TRBD1 (5 bases). Per germline, CDR1 MNHEY and CDR2 SVGAGI. The V and J ends lost 0 bases and 7 bases respectively, with 18 bases between them. The CDR3 contains 17 residues. Written as DNA, the CDR3 is TGTGCCAGCAGTTACTCAGGGGATGCGGGACGGGGTGAAAAACTGTTTTTT. This translates into CASSYSGDAGRGEKLFF.

The V gene is TRBV7-2, the J gene TRBJ2-5; D gene ambiguous. V shed 4 bases and J shed 4 bases, with 13 bases lying between them. This CDR3 has 14 residues. Germline V gene lookup returns CDR1 SGHTA and CDR2 FQGNSA. The CDR3 bases are TGTGCCAGCAGCTCCGGGTCGGCAAGAGAGACCCAGTACTTC. Protein sequence: CASSSGSARETQYF.

This clonotype was seen many times. This sequence joins TRBV7-2 and TRBJ1-2; D perhaps matches TRBD1 (6 bases). The CDR3 runs to 14 residues. V was cut by 0 bases and J by 4 bases, with 9 bases left in between. Germline CDR1 and CDR2: SGHTA and FQGNSA. CDR3 bases: TGTGCCAGCAGCTTAGCCAGGGGAACCTATGGCTACACCTTC. As protein: CASSLARGTYGYTF. The full variable domain, with the rest looked up from reference TRBV7-2 and TRBJ1-2, is GAGVSQSPSNKVTEKGKDVELRCDPISGHTALYWYRQSLGQGLEFLIYFQGNSAPDKSGLPSDRFSAERTGGSVSTLTIQRTQQEDSAVYLCASSLARGTYGYTFGSGTRLTVV.

This sequence joins TRBV5-6 and TRBJ1-1, with D maybe TRBD1 (5 bases). Germline V gives CDR1 SGHDT, CDR2 YYEEEE. Trimming stripped 5 bases from V and 0 bases from J, with 11 bases between. The CDR3 extends over 14 amino acids. The CDR3 protein is CASSWTMMNTEAFF. The CDR3 coding sequence is TGTGCCAGCAGTTGGACAATGATGAACACTGAAGCTTTCTTT. Based on the CDR3 plus reference TRBV5-6 and TRBJ1-1, the full variable domain is DAGVTQSPTHLIKTRGQQVTLRCSPKSGHDTVSWYQQALGQGPQFIFQYYEEEERQRGNFPDRFSGHQFPNYSSELNVNALLLGDSALYLCASSWTMMNTEAFFGQGTRLTVV.

This clonotype appeared a few times. The V call is TRBV4-1, the J call TRBJ2-5; no definite D call. The V end was cut by 1 base, the J end by 5 bases, with 11 bases between. The CDR3 length is 14 residues. CDR1 MGHRA and CDR2 YSYEKL come from the germline V gene. CDR3 nucleotides: TGCGCCAGCAGCCAAGTAGGCAGATCGGAGACCCAGTACTTC. Protein: CASSQVGRSETQYF.

In its sample, this clonotype was seen many times. The chain uses TRBV7-2 and TRBJ2-5; no clear D gene. Germline CDR1 SGHTA, CDR2 FQGNSA. This CDR3 spans 14 amino acids. V lost 4 bases and J 4 bases, leaving 13 bases between the germline ends. The CDR3 DNA follows: TGTGCCAGCAGCTCCCGGGTTGGAATAGAGACCCAGTACTTC. Protein: CASSSRVGIETQYF. Full variable domain (outside the CDR3, taken from reference TRBV7-2 and TRBJ2-5): GAGVSQSPSNKVTEKGKDVELRCDPISGHTALYWYRQSLGQGLEFLIYFQGNSAPDKSGLPSDRFSAERTGGSVSTLTIQRTQQEDSAVYLCASSSRVGIETQYFGPGTRLLVL.

This chain connects TRBV12-3 or TRBV12-4 to TRBJ2-7; 11 bases line up with TRBD1. CDR3 size: 15 residues. The ends lost 6 bases at V and 2 bases at J; junction bases unmatched: 6. The CDR3 DNA follows: TGTGCCAGCAGCCCAGGGACAGGGGGACCCTACGAGCAGTACTTC. Protein: CASSPGTGGPYEQYF.

This clonotype was recorded a few times. The chain is built from TRBV19 and TRBJ2-1; maybe TRBD2 (6 bases). Per germline, CDR1 LNHDA and CDR2 SQIVND (reference sequence). The V end lost 3 bases, the J end lost 5 bases, and 14 bases lay between the germline ends. This CDR3 is 15 amino acids long. CDR3 DNA sequence: TGTGCCAGTAGTATGCCGGGACTTTGGGACAATGAGCAGTTCTTC. It encodes CASSMPGLWDNEQFF.

J is TRBJ1-4 and V is TRBV19; D might be TRBD1 (6 bases). The CDR3 runs 15 residues. The germline V and J ends were trimmed by 6 bases and 2 bases, with 13 bases remaining between them. Germline-derived CDR1 and CDR2 are LNHDA and SQIVND (reference sequence). The CDR3 spells CASSYRVKTNEKLFF. The CDR3 region has the DNA TGTGCCAGTAGCTACAGGGTGAAGACTAATGAAAAACTGTTTTTT.

The chain employs TRBV30 and TRBJ1-1; D possibly corresponds to TRBD1 (6 bases). V lost 3 bases to trimming and J lost 10 bases, with 12 bases between them. The CDR3 has 11 residues. The germline gives CDR1 GTSNPN, CDR2 SVGIG (reference sequence). DNA for the CDR3: TGTGCCTGGAGCCAAAAGGGGGGAGCTTTCTTT. This translates into CAWSQKGGAFF.

This chain uses TRBV28 with TRBJ2-7, with D maybe TRBD1 (6 bases). V dropped 6 bases and J dropped 3 bases, with 9 bases sitting between them. The germline CDR1 and CDR2 sequences are MDHEN and SYDVKM. This CDR3 has 12 amino acids. The CDR3 reads CASRTGIYEQYF. For the CDR3, the DNA is TGTGCCAGCAGGACAGGAATCTACGAGCAGTACTTC.

The chain carries TRBV5-1 and TRBJ2-1; D is possibly TRBD2 (6 bases). This CDR3 comprises 17 residues. Germline V gene sequence: CDR1 SGHRS, CDR2 YFSETQ. V was trimmed by 0 bases and J by 0 bases, leaving 13 bases between them. As DNA, the CDR3 is TGCGCCAGCAGCTTGGCCCCGCTAGCGTACTCCTACAATGAGCAGTTCTTC. It yields the protein CASSLAPLAYSYNEQFF.

The rearrangement joins TRBV10-3 to TRBJ1-5; no firm D call. Trimming removed 3 bases at V and 4 bases at J, with 4 bases between. Looked up from germline, CDR1 is ENHRY and CDR2 is SYGVKD. The CDR3 contains 12 residues. The CDR3 nucleotides read TGTGCCATCAGTGATTCGAATCAGCCCCAGCATTTT. Translating it yields CAISDSNQPQHF.

This clonotype was counted only a few times. The J gene is TRBJ2-6, the V gene TRBV10-3; D perhaps matches TRBD1 (5 bases). The V and J ends lost 3 bases and 0 bases respectively, with 18 bases between them. CDR1 and CDR2 (germline): ENHRY, SYGVKD. The CDR3 is 19 residues long. The CDR3 DNA sequence: TGTGCCATCAGTGACCCCGAGACAGTGTCTTCCTCTGGGGCCAACGTCCTGACTTTC. Translated, it gives CAISDPETVSSSGANVLTF.